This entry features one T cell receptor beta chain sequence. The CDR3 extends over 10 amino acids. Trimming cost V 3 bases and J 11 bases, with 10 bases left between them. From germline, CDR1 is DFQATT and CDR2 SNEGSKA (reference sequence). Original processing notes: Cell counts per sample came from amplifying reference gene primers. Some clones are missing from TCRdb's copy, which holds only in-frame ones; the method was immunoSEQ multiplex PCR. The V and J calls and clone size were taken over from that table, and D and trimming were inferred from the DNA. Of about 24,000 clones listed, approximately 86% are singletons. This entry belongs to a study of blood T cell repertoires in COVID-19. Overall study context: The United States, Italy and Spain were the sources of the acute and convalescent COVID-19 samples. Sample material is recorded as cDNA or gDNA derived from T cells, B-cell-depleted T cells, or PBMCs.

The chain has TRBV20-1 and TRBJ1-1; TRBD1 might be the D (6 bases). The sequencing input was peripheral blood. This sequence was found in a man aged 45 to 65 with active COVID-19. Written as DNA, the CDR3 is TGCAGTGCTAGTTGGCAGGGGGCTTTCTTT. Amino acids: CSASWQGAFF.